Below, 10 T cell receptor beta chains from the same sample are listed, as sequenced in a study of human T cells and chemical hapten exposure. Time point given: patch test 2, 6 weeks after DPC sensitization. The sample's treatment: therapeutic diphenylcyclopropenone sensitization with weekly scalp DPC. Using its own MiXCR run on the RACE reads, TCRdb lists one record per CDR3 protein. Of a few hundred thousand distinct CDR3 sequences in the sample, nearly 6.5% were seen once. The source was whole blood, collected in connection with sensitization to the hapten diphenylcyclopropenone (DPC). The receptors here all came from a woman between 18 and 29 years old with alopecia areata. Some clones in this sample may be carry-over from other donors' samples.

This clonotype was detected a few times. This rearrangement joins TRBV7-9 to TRBJ2-5; D perhaps matches TRBD1 (6 bases). The CDR3 length is 18 residues. V lost 4 bases and J lost 7, with 28 bases in between. The germline V gene encodes CDR1 SEHNR and CDR2 FQNEAQ (reference sequence). The CDR3 loop is CASSSLIGATGPTATQYF. CDR3 nucleotides: TGTGCCAGCAGCTCCCTCATTGGGGCGACAGGACCAACAGCGACCCAGTACTTC. The full variable domain, with the rest looked up from reference TRBV7-9 and TRBJ2-5, is DTGVSQNPRHKITKRGQNVTFRCDPISEHNRLYWYRQTLGQGPEFLTYFQNEAQLEKSRLLSDRFSAERPKGSFSTLEIQRTEQGDSAMYLCASSSLIGATGPTATQYFGPGTRLLVL.

The rearrangement uses TRBV6-6 and TRBJ2-1; 9 nucleotides agree with TRBD2. The CDR3 extends over 18 amino acids. Unmatched junction bases numbered 10, after V lost 0 bases and J lost 4 bases. The germline CDR1 and CDR2 sequences are MNHNY and SVGAGI (reference sequence). In DNA, the CDR3 is TGTGCCAGCAGTTACTCGATCTACCGTAGCGGGGGATACAATGAGCAGTTCTTC. Translating gives CASSYSIYRSGGYNEQFF.

This clonotype was detected a few times. The CDR3 coding sequence is TGTGCCAGCAGTTTAAGCGCGCGGGACCGACGCTACGAGCAGTACTTC. Its translation is CASSLSARDRRYEQYF. The chain combines TRBV12-3 or TRBV12-4 with TRBJ2-7; a possible D gene is TRBD2 (6 bases). With 2 bases removed from V and 3 bases from J, the gap between germline ends came to 17 bases. The CDR3 runs 16 residues.

CDR3 loop: CASSSAGVLTNTGELFF. The CDR3 region has the DNA TGTGCCAGCAGCTCAGCAGGGGTCCTTACGAACACCGGGGAGCTGTTTTTT. The genes are TRBV7-2 and TRBJ2-2; maybe TRBD1 (6 bases). The germline V and J ends were trimmed by 4 bases and 0 bases, with 15 bases remaining between them. The CDR3 length is 17 residues. The V gene's germline CDR1 is SGHTA and CDR2 FQGNSA.

This clonotype showed up just a few times. The genes are TRBV20-1 and TRBJ2-7; 10 bases map to TRBD2. V lost 3 bases, J lost 3 bases, and 2 bases stayed unmatched. This CDR3 region has 13 residues. Germline CDR1 is DFQATT and CDR2 is SNEGSKA (reference sequence). The CDR3 sequence: CSASSGGNYEQYF. DNA of the CDR3: TGCAGTGCTAGTAGCGGGGGGAACTACGAGCAGTACTTC.

This chain uses TRBV27 with TRBJ2-6; TRBD1 matches at 9 bases. Per germline, CDR1 MNHEY and CDR2 SMNVEV (reference sequence). The J segment lost 1 base and the V segment lost 1 base, leaving 2 bases of the junction unmatched. The CDR3 length is 17 residues. The CDR3 is CASSLLGTGSGANVLTF. DNA for the CDR3: TGTGCCAGCAGTTTATTGGGGACAGGGTCTGGGGCCAACGTCCTGACTTTC.

There are a few counts of this clonotype. The rearrangement uses TRBV29-1 and TRBJ2-3; D gene ambiguous. This CDR3 is built from 13 residues. Trimming stripped 4 bases from V and 3 bases from J, with 11 bases between. Looked up from germline, CDR1 is SQVTM and CDR2 is ANQGSEA. The CDR3 loop is CSVGRPDTDTQYF. For the CDR3, the DNA is TGCAGCGTTGGAAGGCCCGATACAGATACGCAGTATTTT.

This clonotype was picked up a small number of times. This chain's CDR3 is CASSLGLGGDTQYF. The CDR3 region has the DNA TGTGCCAGTAGTTTGGGTTTGGGCGGAGATACGCAGTATTTT. The chain has TRBV2 and TRBJ2-3, with unresolved D. CDR1 and CDR2 (germline): SNHLY, FYNNEI. Trimming took 9 bases from V and 5 from J, leaving 18 bases between them. The CDR3 covers 14 residues.

This clonotype was detected a few times. The V gene is TRBV12-3 or TRBV12-4, the J gene TRBJ1-2; the match to TRBD1 covers 8 bases. V dropped 2 bases and J dropped 7; count of bases not matched to a gene: 9. The CDR3 contains 15 residues. CDR3 protein: CASSLLTGDSSGYTF. The CDR3 nucleotides read TGTGCCAGCAGTTTACTGACAGGGGATAGTTCTGGCTACACCTTC.

This clonotype was seen more than once but under ten times. V is TRBV7-9 and J is TRBJ1-2; TRBD1 matches at 11 bases. Germline V gene sequence: CDR1 SEHNR, CDR2 FQNEAQ (reference sequence). CDR3 length: 14 amino acids. V shed 7 bases and J 4 bases; nucleotides not matched to a gene: 5. This CDR3 reads CASKRGQGAYGYTF. DNA for the CDR3: TGTGCCAGCAAGAGAGGACAGGGGGCCTATGGCTACACCTTC.